Shown below are 4 T cell receptor beta chains from a single sample sequenced in a study of blood T cell repertoires in COVID-19 (dated by TCRdb to about 2020). Receptor libraries were prepared by the immunoSEQ multiplex PCR assay. TCRdb's version of the immuneACCESS table is confined to in-frame rearrangements and falls short of the full clone set. An unresolved V gene accounts for under half of the shortfall where checked; the remainder is of unknown origin. The sample table contains under 100,000 clones; only one count was recorded for around four fifths of them. The ten largest clones represent 10% to 15% of the sample. The source material was peripheral blood. Source of these receptors: a woman in her 70s with active or convalescent COVID-19.

The sample holds many counts of this clone. J is TRBJ1-2 and V is TRBV7-2; D ambiguous. The CDR3 length is 15 residues. V lost 5 bases and J 4 bases, leaving 17 bases between the germline ends. From germline, CDR1 is SGHTA and CDR2 FQGNSA. The CDR3 coding sequence is TGTGCCAGCAGCCGCCCGGGTGTCGCTCCCTATGGCTACACCTTC. Amino acid sequence: CASSRPGVAPYGYTF.

V gene TRBV18 combines with J gene TRBJ1-3; TRBD1 might be the D (6 bases). Germline V gives CDR1 KGHSH, CDR2 LQKENI. CDR3 length: 14 amino acids. The V gene lost 3 bases and the J gene lost 2 bases, with 8 bases spanning the gap. In nucleotides, the CDR3 is TGTGCCAGCTCACCCGGGACACCTGGAAACACCATATATTTT. This translates into CASSPGTPGNTIYF.

CDR3 amino acids: CASSLTGAPYEQYF. For the CDR3, the DNA is TGTGCCAGCAGTTTGACAGGTGCTCCCTACGAGCAGTACTTC. The chain couples TRBV28 to TRBJ2-7; D might be TRBD1 (6 bases). CDR1 MDHEN and CDR2 SYDVKM come from the germline V gene. This CDR3 spans 14 amino acids. Trimming stripped 3 bases from V and 2 bases from J, with 11 bases between.

This clone occurred a few times. V usage is TRBV15 and J usage is TRBJ1-3; D perhaps matches TRBD1 (6 bases). This CDR3 has 15 residues. The V end was cut by 7 bases, the J end by 2 bases, with 15 bases between. Germline CDR1 LNHNV, CDR2 YYDKDF (reference sequence). The CDR3 sequence is CATKPGVSAGNTIYF. In DNA, the CDR3 is TGTGCCACCAAACCAGGGGTATCGGCTGGAAACACCATATATTTT.